The present T cell receptor beta chain was sequenced within a study of shared clonotypes between healthy human individuals. Original analysis: Junction-only immunoSEQ data arrived without quality scores, meaning filtering differed. Clones were sequenced by immunoSEQ multiplex PCR, and TCRdb holds only the in-frame ones, with some missing. V and J calls and clone size come straight from that table; D and trimming were deduced from the DNA. Among roughly 2.2 million clones listed, 85% to 95% were seen once. The V gene lost 2 bases and the J gene lost 4 bases, with 14 bases spanning the gap. The CDR3 is 15 residues long. The germline V gene has CDR1 MDHEN and CDR2 SYDVKM.

The chain recombines TRBV28 with TRBJ1-1; D remains unclear. The sequence was obtained from a man aged 18 to 29 in good health. Some clones in this sample may be carry-over from other donors' samples. The sequenced material came from naive CD4+ T cells from PBMCs. Subset described: CD45RA+ positively selected. The DNA for the CDR3 is TGTGCCAGCAGTTTACTCCCGGGGATGGGCACTGAAGCTTTCTTT. Residues: CASSLLPGMGTEAFF.